The count of the clone carrying this T cell receptor (beta chain) is one. The data derive from a study of blood T cell repertoires in COVID-19. In the study overall: Samples of COVID-19 (acute and convalescent) were obtained from the United States, Italy and Spain.

In the source study's methods: Using reference gene primer amplification, nucleated cell counts were estimated. Sequencing was performed with immunoSEQ multiplex PCR; in TCRdb, only in-frame clones are kept and a portion is missing. The V and J calls and clone size come from that table; D and trimming were worked out from the DNA. The sample includes more than 110,000 clones, around 80% of them seen just once. Participants' reported clinical history set cohort assignment. Up to 2 weeks before entering the study, exposed participants had met a COVID-19 case. Trimming left V 4 bases short and J 5 bases short, with 21 bases between. This CDR3 region has 17 residues. Germline lookup yields CDR1 LNHDA and CDR2 SQIVND (reference sequence).

The sequenced sample consisted of PBMCs or T cells enriched from blood (not recorded which). This chain connects TRBV19 to TRBJ1-5; the D is unclear. The clonotype comes from a woman aged 18 to 35 who had been exposed to COVID-19. The CDR3 sequence is CASSNRFVDGGDQPQHF. CDR3 bases: TGTGCCAGTAGTAATCGTTTTGTGGATGGAGGAGATCAGCCCCAGCATTTT.